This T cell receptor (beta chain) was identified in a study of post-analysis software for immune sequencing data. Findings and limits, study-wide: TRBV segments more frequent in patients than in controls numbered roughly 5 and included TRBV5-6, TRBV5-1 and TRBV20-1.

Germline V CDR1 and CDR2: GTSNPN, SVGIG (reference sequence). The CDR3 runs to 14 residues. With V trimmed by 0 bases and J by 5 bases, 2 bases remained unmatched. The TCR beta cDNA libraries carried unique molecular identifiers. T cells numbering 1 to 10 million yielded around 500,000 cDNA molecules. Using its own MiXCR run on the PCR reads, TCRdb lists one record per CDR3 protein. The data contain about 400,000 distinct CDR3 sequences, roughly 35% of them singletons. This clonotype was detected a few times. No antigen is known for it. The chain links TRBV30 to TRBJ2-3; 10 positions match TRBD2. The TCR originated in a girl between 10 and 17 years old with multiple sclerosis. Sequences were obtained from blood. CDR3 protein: CAWSVVAGGDTQYF. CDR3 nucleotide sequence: TGTGCCTGGAGTGTGGTAGCGGGGGGAGATACGCAGTATTTT.